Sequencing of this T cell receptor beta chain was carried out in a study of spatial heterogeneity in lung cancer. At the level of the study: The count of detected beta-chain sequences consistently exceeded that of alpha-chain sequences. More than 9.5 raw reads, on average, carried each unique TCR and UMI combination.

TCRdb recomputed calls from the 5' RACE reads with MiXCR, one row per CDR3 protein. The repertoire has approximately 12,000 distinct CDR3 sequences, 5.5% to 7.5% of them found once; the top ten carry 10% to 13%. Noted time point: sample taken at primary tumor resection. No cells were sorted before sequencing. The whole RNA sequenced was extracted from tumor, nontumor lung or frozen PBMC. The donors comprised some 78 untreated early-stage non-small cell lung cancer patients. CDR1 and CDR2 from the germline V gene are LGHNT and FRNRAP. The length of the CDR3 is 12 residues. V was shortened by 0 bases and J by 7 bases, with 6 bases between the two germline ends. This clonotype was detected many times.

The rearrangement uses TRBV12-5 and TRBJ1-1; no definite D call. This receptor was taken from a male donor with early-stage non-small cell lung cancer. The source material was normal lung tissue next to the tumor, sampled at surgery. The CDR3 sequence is CASGLVRDEAFF. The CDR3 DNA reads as TGTGCTAGTGGTTTGGTACGGGATGAAGCTTTCTTT.